This T cell receptor (beta chain) derives from a study of shared clonotypes between healthy human individuals. Terminally differentiated effector memory CD45RA+ cells were excluded by CCR7 positive selection of CD45RO-negative cells. To note about this clone: Its antigen is as yet unknown.

Overall study findings and caveats: The study sampled only blood, and tissue repertoires likely differ. Among several donors, approximately 4.6% of naive CD4 clonotypes were found in common.

The material for each subset, its genomic DNA, was split evenly across several immunoSEQ plates. Per sorted-subset replicate PCR, input was around 200 ng DNA, representing roughly 29,000 T cell genomes. The repertoire was sequenced with immunoSEQ multiplex PCR; TCRdb's copy has only in-frame clones and lacks some. The sample shows 800,000 to 950,000 clones, roughly 96% of them seen only once. Germline CDR1 and CDR2: MGHRA and YSYEKL. V was clipped by 0 bases and J by 4 bases; unmatched bases: 6. The CDR3 totals 16 residues. V is TRBV4-1 and J is TRBJ2-7; 10 bases are shared with TRBD2. Source material: naive CD8+ T cells sorted from blood. The source of this sequence is a man aged 25-45 years in good health. The CDR3 region is CASSQEFRTSGYEQYF. In DNA, the CDR3 is TGCGCCAGCAGCCAAGAATTCCGGACTAGCGGTTACGAGCAGTACTTC.